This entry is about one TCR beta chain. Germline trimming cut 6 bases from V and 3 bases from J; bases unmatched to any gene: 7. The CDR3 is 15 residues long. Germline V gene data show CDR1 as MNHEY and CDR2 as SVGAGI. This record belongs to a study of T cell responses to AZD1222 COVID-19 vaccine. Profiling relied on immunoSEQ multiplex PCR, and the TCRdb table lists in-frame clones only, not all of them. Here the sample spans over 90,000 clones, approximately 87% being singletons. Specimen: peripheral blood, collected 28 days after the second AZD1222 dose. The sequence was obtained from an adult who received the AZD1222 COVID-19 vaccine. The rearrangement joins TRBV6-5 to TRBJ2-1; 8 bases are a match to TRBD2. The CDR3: CASRTYGTSYNEQFF. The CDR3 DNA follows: TGTGCCAGCAGGACCTACGGGACTAGCTACAATGAGCAGTTCTTC.